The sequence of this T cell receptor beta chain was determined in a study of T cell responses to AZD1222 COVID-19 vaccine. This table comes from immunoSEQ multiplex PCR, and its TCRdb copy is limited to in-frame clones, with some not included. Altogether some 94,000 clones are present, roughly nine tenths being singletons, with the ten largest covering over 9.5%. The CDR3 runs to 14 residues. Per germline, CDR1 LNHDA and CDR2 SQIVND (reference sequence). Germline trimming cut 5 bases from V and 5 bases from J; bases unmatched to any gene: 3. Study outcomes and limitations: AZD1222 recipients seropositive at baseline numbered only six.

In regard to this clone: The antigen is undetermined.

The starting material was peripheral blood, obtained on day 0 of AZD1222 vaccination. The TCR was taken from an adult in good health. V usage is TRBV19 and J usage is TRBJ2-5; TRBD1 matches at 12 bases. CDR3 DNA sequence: TGTGCCAGTAGTGGGACAGGGGGCTTGGAGACCCAGTACTTC. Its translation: CASSGTGGLETQYF.